This TCR beta chain was profiled in a study of blood T cell repertoires in COVID-19 (TCRdb year 2020). About the investigation overall: Samples covering the acute and convalescent phases of COVID-19 were provided by collaborators in the United States, Italy and Spain. The prospective study material was composed of cDNA or gDNA derived from T cells, B-cell-depleted T cells, or PBMCs. Deeply sampled blood TCRbeta repertoires from subjects exposed to, actively infected with, or recovered from COVID-19 were included in the dataset. The repertoires were released in a freely available public database meant as a resource for research on the immune response to SARS-CoV-2. The samples were drawn from two sources: the first 160 participants of the ongoing ImmuneRACE study, and fewer than 1,500 subjects contributed by 6 global collaborators. The sample metadata nearly always contained a de-identified subject ID, COVID-19 status, age in years and sex. HLA class I and class II types, where available, came from metadata supplied by the sample provider rather than from assay-based typing. Overall results and qualifications from the work: The amount of clinical and demographic metadata varied by source and participant and was provided uncurated.

Participants in the prospective study were enrolled through a virtual design, were aged roughly 18 to 100 years, and lived in roughly 26 United States geographic areas. In the prospective study, participants were assigned to cohorts based on the clinical history participants reported in a screening survey and a study questionnaire. ImmuneRACE Cohort 3 recovered participants were defined by two consecutive negative NP/OP PCR tests, healthcare professional clearance, or symptom resolution. In the prospective study, mobile phlebotomists collected whole blood, serum and a nasopharyngeal or oropharyngeal swab from each participant. Additional blood draws and questionnaires over an approximately two-month period could optionally be provided by prospective study participants. Before DNA extraction, blood samples from the prospective study were shipped at room temperature or frozen. V was cut back by 3 bases and J by 0 bases, leaving a gap of 8 bases between them. From the germline V gene, CDR1 is SGHRS and CDR2 is YFSETQ. Including the terminal cysteine and phenylalanine, the CDR3 comprises 14 residues. Only the CDR3 DNA is retained, 42 bases long and in frame from the first base.

A note on this clone: The antigen it recognizes is unknown. It has no much larger one-base neighbor in the sample; base qualities were not kept.

TCRbeta CDR3 regions were amplified from genomic DNA using the immunoSEQ Assay, a bias-controlled multiplex PCR. Per the source publication's procedure: Nucleated cell counts per sample were estimated from amplification of reference gene primers within the assay. Sequence reads were collapsed and filtered to measure the absolute abundance of every unique TCRbeta CDR3 rearrangement. For each sample, productive Simpson clonality was calculated as the square root of Simpson's diversity index over productive rearrangements. TCRdb's version of the immuneACCESS table is confined to in-frame rearrangements and falls short of the full clone set. An unresolved V gene accounts for under half of the shortfall where checked; the remainder is of unknown origin. V and J calls and clone size are those listed in that table; D and trimming were worked out from the DNA. The sample table holds 200,000 or so clones, of which 84% were seen once. Jointly, the top ten make up 7.5% of the sample.

The sequence joins TRBV5-1 to TRBJ2-3; 5 matching bases give a weak D call of TRBD1. Sequencing was performed on PBMCs or T cells enriched from blood (not recorded which). The clonotype was recovered from a man aged 35-49 years who had recovered from COVID-19. The sequenced DNA: TGCGCCAGCAGCTCCGGACAAAGCACAGATACGCAGTATTTT. The translation is CASSSGQSTDTQYF.